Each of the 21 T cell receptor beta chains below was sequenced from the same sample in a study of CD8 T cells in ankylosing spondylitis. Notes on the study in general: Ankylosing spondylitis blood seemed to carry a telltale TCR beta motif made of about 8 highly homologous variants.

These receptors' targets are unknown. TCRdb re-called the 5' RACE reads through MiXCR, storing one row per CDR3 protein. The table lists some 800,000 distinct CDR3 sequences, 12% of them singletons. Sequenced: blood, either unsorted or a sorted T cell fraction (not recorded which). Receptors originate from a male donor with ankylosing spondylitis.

DNA for the CDR3: TGTGCCACCAGTGATTTGGGCAGCTCTAGGGACGAGACCCAGTACTTC. It codes for CATSDLGSSRDETQYF. The chain combines TRBV24-1 with TRBJ2-5; D possibly matches TRBD1 or TRBD2 (5 bases each). The CDR3 consists of 16 residues. From germline, CDR1 is KGHDR and CDR2 SFDVKD. The V and J ends lost 0 bases and 5 bases respectively, with 15 bases between them.

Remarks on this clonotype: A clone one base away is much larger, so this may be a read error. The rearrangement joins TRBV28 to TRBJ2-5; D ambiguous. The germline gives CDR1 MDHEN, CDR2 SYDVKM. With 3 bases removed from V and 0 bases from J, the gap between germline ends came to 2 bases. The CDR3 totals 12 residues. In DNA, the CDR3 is TGTGCCAGCAGTTTTCACCAAGAGACCCAGTACTTC. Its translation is CASSFHQETQYF.

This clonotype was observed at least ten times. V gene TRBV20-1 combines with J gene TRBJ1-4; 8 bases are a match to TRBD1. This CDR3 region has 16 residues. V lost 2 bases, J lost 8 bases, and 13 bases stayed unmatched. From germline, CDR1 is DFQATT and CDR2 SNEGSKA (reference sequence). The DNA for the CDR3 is TGCAGTGCTAGACAAGGCGGACAGGGCGGGGGCGAAAAACTGTTTTTT. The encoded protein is CSARQGGQGGGEKLFF.

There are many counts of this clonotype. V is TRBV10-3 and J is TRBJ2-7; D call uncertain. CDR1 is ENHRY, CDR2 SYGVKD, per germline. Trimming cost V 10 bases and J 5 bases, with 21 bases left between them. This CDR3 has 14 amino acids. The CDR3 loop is CATENSVSGDEQYF. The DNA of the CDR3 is TGTGCCACCGAAAATTCGGTCTCTGGGGACGAGCAGTACTTC.

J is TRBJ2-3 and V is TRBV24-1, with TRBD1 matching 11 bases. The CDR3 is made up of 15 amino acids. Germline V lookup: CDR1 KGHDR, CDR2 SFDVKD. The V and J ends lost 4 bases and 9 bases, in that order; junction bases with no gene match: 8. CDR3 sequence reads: CATSDHVDRGQTQYF. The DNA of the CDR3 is TGTGCCACCAGTGACCACGTGGACAGGGGGCAGACGCAGTATTTT.

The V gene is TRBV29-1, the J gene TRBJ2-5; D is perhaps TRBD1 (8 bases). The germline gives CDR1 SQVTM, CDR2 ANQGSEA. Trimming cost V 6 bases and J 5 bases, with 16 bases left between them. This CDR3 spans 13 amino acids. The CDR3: CSVLYRGGETQYF. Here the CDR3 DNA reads TGCAGCGTCCTATACAGGGGGGGCGAGACCCAGTACTTC.

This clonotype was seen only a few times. The CDR3 region is CASSLLAPTYNEQFF. The CDR3 DNA follows: TGTGCCAGCAGCCTGCTAGCGCCAACCTACAATGAGCAGTTCTTC. V and J are TRBV5-6 and TRBJ2-1, with TRBD2 as a possible D gene (6 bases). Per germline, CDR1 SGHDT and CDR2 YYEEEE. The V end was cut by 4 bases, the J end by 2 bases, with 13 bases between. The CDR3 contains 15 residues.

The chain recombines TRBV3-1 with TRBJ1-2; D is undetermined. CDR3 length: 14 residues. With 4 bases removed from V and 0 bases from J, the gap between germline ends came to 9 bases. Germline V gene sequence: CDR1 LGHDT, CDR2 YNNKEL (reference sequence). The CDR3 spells CASSRQFTNYGYTF. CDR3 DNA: TGTGCCAGCAGCCGGCAGTTCACTAACTATGGCTACACCTTC.

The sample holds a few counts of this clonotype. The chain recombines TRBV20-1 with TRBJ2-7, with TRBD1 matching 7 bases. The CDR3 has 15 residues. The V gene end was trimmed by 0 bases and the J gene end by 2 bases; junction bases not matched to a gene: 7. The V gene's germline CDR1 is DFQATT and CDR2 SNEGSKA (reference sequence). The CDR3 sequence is CSARDGGQLAYEQYF. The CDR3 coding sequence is TGCAGTGCTAGAGATGGGGGACAGCTTGCCTACGAGCAGTACTTC.

The CDR3 region is CASSFNRDRVSTF. The DNA of the CDR3 is TGCGCCAGCAGCTTCAACCGGGACAGGGTTTCCACCTTC. The V call is TRBV5-1, the J call TRBJ1-2; TRBD1 matches 9 bases. CDR3 length: 13 amino acids. V was clipped by 2 bases and J by 13 bases; unmatched bases: 9. CDR1 SGHRS and CDR2 YFSETQ come from the germline V gene.

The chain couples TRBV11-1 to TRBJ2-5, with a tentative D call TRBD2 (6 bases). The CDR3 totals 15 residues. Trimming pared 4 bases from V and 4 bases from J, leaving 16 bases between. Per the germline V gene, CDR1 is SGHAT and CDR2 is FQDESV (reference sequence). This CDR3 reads CASSSIFGGGETQYF. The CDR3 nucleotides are TGTGCCAGCAGCTCCATCTTCGGGGGAGGAGAGACCCAGTACTTC.

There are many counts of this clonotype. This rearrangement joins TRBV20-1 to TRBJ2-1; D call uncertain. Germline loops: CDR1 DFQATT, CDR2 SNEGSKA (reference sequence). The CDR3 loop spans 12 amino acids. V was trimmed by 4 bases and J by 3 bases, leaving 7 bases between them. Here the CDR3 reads CSANSGYNEQFF. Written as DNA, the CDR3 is TGCAGTGCTAACTCGGGCTACAATGAGCAGTTCTTC.

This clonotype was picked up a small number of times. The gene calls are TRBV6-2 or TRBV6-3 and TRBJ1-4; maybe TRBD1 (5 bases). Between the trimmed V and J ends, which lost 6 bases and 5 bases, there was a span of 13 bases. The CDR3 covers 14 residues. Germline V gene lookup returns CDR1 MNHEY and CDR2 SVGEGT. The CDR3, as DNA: TGTGCCAGCAGCCCGATCGGGGACAATGAAAAACTGTTTTTT. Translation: CASSPIGDNEKLFF.

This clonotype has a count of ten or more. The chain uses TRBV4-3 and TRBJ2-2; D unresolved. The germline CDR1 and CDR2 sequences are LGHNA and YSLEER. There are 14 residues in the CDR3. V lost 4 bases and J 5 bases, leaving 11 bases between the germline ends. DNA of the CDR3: TGCGCCAGCAGCCCCAGTAGAGAGACCGGGGAGCTGTTTTTT. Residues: CASSPSRETGELFF.

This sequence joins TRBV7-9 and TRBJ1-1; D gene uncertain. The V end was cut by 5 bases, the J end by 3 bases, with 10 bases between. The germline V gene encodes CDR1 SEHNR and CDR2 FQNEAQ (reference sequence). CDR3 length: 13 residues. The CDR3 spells CASSAEGYTEAFF. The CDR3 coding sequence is TGTGCCAGCAGCGCAGAGGGATACACTGAAGCTTTCTTT.

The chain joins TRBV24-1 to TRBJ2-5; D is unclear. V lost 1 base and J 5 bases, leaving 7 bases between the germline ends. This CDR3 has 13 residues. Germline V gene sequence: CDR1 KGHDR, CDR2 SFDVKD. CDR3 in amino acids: CATSDFTRETQYF. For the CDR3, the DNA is TGTGCCACCAGTGATTTTACCCGGGAGACCCAGTACTTC.

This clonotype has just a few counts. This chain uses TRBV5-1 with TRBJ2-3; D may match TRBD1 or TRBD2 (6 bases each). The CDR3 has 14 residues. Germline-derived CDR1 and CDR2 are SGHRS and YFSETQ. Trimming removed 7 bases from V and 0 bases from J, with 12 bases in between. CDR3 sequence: CASSGAGSTDTQYF. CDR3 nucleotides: TGCGCCAGCTCGGGGGCAGGGAGCACAGATACGCAGTATTTT.

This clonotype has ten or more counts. In DNA, the CDR3 is TGCAGTGCTAGTCGGGCAGTCAATCAGCCCCAGCATTTT. Amino acid sequence: CSASRAVNQPQHF. The chain joins TRBV20-1 to TRBJ1-5; D ambiguous. CDR1 and CDR2 (germline): DFQATT, SNEGSKA (reference sequence). V shed 3 bases and J shed 3 bases, with 9 bases lying between them. CDR3 length equals 13 residues.

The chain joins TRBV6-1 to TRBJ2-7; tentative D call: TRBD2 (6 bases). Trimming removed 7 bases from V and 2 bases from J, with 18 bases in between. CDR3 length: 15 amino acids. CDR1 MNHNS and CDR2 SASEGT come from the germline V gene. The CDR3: CASTALGGNPYEQYF. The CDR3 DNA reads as TGTGCCAGCACCGCCTTGGGGGGTAACCCCTACGAGCAGTACTTC.

CDR3 in amino acids: CASSGYGPQHF. Here the CDR3 DNA reads TGTGCCAGCTCCGGATATGGGCCCCAGCATTTT. The chain employs TRBV25-1 and TRBJ1-5; no firm D call. CDR3 length: 11 residues. In germline, CDR1 is MGHDK, CDR2 SYGVNS. Trimming took 8 bases from V and 9 from J, leaving 11 bases between them.

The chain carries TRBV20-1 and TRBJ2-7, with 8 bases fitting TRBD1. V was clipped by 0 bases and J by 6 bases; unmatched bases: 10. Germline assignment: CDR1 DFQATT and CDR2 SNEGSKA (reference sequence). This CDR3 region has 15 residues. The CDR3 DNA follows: TGCAGTGCTAGAGATCTGGGCAGGGGGCTAGGCGAGCAGTACTTC. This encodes CSARDLGRGLGEQYF.